These 17 T cell receptor beta chains were sequenced from one sample in a study of blood T cell repertoires in COVID-19. Sequencing was performed with immunoSEQ multiplex PCR; in TCRdb, only in-frame clones are kept and a portion is missing. The sample shows some 75,000 clones, roughly 82% of them seen only once. What was sequenced was peripheral blood. All receptors derive from a woman aged 80 or over with active or convalescent COVID-19.

The chain joins TRBV5-7 to TRBJ2-1; 8 bases are a match to TRBD1. TRBV5-7 is known as an ORF, though its function is uncertain. This CDR3 has 14 residues. V was clipped by 2 bases and J by 6 bases; unmatched bases: 4. The CDR3 is CASSFRDRCNEQFF. CDR3 sequence (DNA): TGTGCCAGCAGCTTCCGGGACAGGTGCAATGAGCAGTTCTTC.

The chain employs TRBV12-3 or TRBV12-4 and TRBJ1-6, with D possibly TRBD1 on 5 matching bases. V lost 3 bases to trimming and J lost 10 bases, with 7 bases between them. This CDR3 is built from 12 residues. CDR3 sequence reads: CASSFRASPLHF. The CDR3 DNA follows: TGTGCCAGCAGTTTCAGGGCATCACCCCTCCACTTT.

This clone occurred once. This chain connects TRBV9 to TRBJ2-4; TRBD2 might be the D (5 bases). The CDR3 is 13 amino acids. Trimming shortened V by 0 bases and J by 8 bases, and 9 bases separated the two germline ends. CDR1 and CDR2 from the germline V gene are SGDLS and YYNGEE. This chain's CDR3 is CASSVGLADIQYF. CDR3 DNA: TGTGCCAGCAGCGTAGGTCTAGCAGACATTCAGTACTTC.

CDR3 nucleotides: TGTGCCTGGAGTGCTGGAGGGGGCTCTAGCTATGGCTACACCTTC. This sequence encodes CAWSAGGGSSYGYTF. The rearrangement links TRBV30 to TRBJ1-2; 7 bases match TRBD1. Unmatched junction bases numbered 9, after V lost 1 base and J lost 4 bases. The CDR3 is made up of 15 amino acids. CDR1 and CDR2 (germline): GTSNPN, SVGIG (reference sequence).

In DNA form, the CDR3 reads TGTGCCAGCCTGAGCTCCTATAATTCACCCCTCCACTTT. This codes for CASLSSYNSPLHF. The chain links TRBV28 to TRBJ1-6; D unclear. Germline CDR1 and CDR2: MDHEN and SYDVKM. There are 13 residues in the CDR3. V lost 8 bases and J 0 bases, leaving 5 bases between the germline ends.

V is TRBV4-1 and J is TRBJ2-1; a possible D gene is TRBD1 (6 bases). The CDR3 contains 15 residues. Trimming removed 1 base from V and 4 bases from J, with 11 bases in between. CDR1 is MGHRA and CDR2 is YSYEKL in the germline V gene. CDR3 nucleotide sequence: TGCGCCAGCAGCCAAGTAGGTGGACAGTACAATGAGCAGTTCTTC. It encodes CASSQVGGQYNEQFF.

The chain has TRBV3-1 (or the pseudogene TRBV3-2) and TRBJ1-5; no clear D. CDR3 size: 12 residues. Germline V lookup: CDR1 LGHDT, CDR2 YNNKEL (reference sequence). V lost 3 bases and J lost 4, with 4 bases in between. CDR3 in DNA: TGTGCCAGCAGCCACCGGAATCAGCCCCAGCATTTT. This gives the protein CASSHRNQPQHF.

This chain connects TRBV18 to TRBJ1-6; D unresolved. This CDR3 region has 16 residues. V lost 3 bases, J lost 2 bases, and 11 bases lay in between. CDR1 is KGHSH, CDR2 LQKENI, per germline. The CDR3 bases are TGTGCCAGCTCACCGGAGGCGTTTGCCTATAATTCACCCCTCCACTTT. Its protein is CASSPEAFAYNSPLHF.

The chain employs TRBV4-3 and TRBJ1-4; D gene ambiguous. V lost 0 bases and J lost 0, with 17 bases in between. CDR1 and CDR2 from the germline V gene are LGHNA and YSLEER. This CDR3 spans 19 amino acids. CDR3 nucleotide sequence: TGCGCCAGCAGCCAAGACCTCAACTCATACAGAACAACTAATGAAAAACTGTTTTTT. It is translated as CASSQDLNSYRTTNEKLFF.

This sequence joins TRBV5-1 and TRBJ2-3; 8 nucleotides match TRBD2. The CDR3 loop spans 16 amino acids. The germline V gene encodes CDR1 SGHRS and CDR2 YFSETQ. With 4 bases clipped from V and 1 base from J, the junction kept 8 bases outside the gene matches. CDR3: CASSPEAGGGTDTQYF. CDR3 coding DNA: TGCGCCAGCAGCCCCGAAGCCGGGGGGGGCACAGATACGCAGTATTTT.

The rearrangement joins TRBV5-1 to TRBJ1-2; 8 nucleotides agree with TRBD1. The germline gives CDR1 SGHRS, CDR2 YFSETQ. This CDR3 has 14 residues. The junction had 4 bases not matched to a gene; V was cut back by 2 bases and J by 4 bases. CDR3 coding DNA: TGCGCCAGCAGCTTATCGGGACAGGTCTATGGCTACACCTTC. This translates into CASSLSGQVYGYTF.

The gene calls are TRBV27 and TRBJ1-4; 12 bases fit TRBD1. The J segment lost 3 bases and the V segment lost 5 bases, leaving 4 bases of the junction unmatched. The CDR3 contains 16 residues. Germline CDR1 MNHEY, CDR2 SMNVEV (reference sequence). This CDR3 is CASSLGQGAANEKLFF. DNA for the CDR3: TGTGCCAGCAGTCTGGGACAGGGGGCGGCTAATGAAAAACTGTTTTTT.

The J gene is TRBJ1-6, the V gene TRBV28; D is unclear. The CDR3 runs to 15 residues. Deletions cut 3 bases from V and 10 bases from J, with 16 bases between. Germline lookup yields CDR1 MDHEN and CDR2 SYDVKM. CDR3 sequence (DNA): TGTGCCAGCAGTTTCTCGGGTAGTTATGTGTCACCCCTCCACTTT. It is translated as CASSFSGSYVSPLHF.

For the CDR3, the DNA is TGCGCCAGCAAAAACAGGGGTAACACTGAAGCTTTCTTT. Translating gives CASKNRGNTEAFF. The chain combines TRBV5-1 with TRBJ1-1; 7 bases are shared with TRBD1. This CDR3 comprises 13 residues. After removal of 6 bases from V and 2 bases from J, the junction contained 4 bases not matched to a gene. Germline lookup yields CDR1 SGHRS and CDR2 YFSETQ.

This clone came up once. V usage is TRBV11-2 and J usage is TRBJ1-6; perhaps TRBD1 as D (5 bases). This CDR3 is built from 13 residues. The V gene lost 2 bases and the J gene lost 10 bases, with 9 bases spanning the gap. CDR1 and CDR2 (germline): SGHAT, FQNNGV. CDR3 in amino acids: CASSLQGSSPLHF. The CDR3 DNA reads as TGTGCCAGCAGCTTACAGGGTTCCTCACCCCTCCACTTT.

The chain has TRBV4-3 and TRBJ2-2; 7 nucleotides line up with TRBD1. CDR1 and CDR2 (germline): LGHNA, YSLEER. Unmatched junction bases numbered 4, after V lost 0 bases and J lost 6 bases. This CDR3 region has 15 residues. CDR3 DNA sequence: TGCGCCAGCAGCCAAGAAGGGGGCTCGGCCGGGGAGCTGTTTTTT. The encoded protein is CASSQEGGSAGELFF.

With regard to this clone: Other DNA variants within this sample encode the same CDR3. CDR3 nucleotide sequence: TGCGCCAGCAGCTGGGGACAGGGCGGCTCCTACGAGCAGTACTTC. It specifies CASSWGQGGSYEQYF. The chain employs TRBV5-1 and TRBJ2-7; 9 nucleotides align to TRBD1. Germline CDR1 SGHRS, CDR2 YFSETQ. This CDR3 is built from 15 residues. V dropped 3 bases and J dropped 0; count of bases not matched to a gene: 4.